Following are 20 T cell receptor beta chains from one sample sequenced in a study of blood T cell repertoires in COVID-19. The repertoire was sequenced with immunoSEQ multiplex PCR; TCRdb's copy has only in-frame clones and lacks some. Of some 80,000 clones listed, about 85% are singletons. The sequencing input was peripheral blood. Every receptor here comes from a man aged 55 to 70 with COVID-19, enrolled during active disease.

The chain joins TRBV7-9 to TRBJ2-2; 7 bases are shared with TRBD2. Trimming removed 4 bases from V and 1 base from J; junction bases left unmatched: 6. The CDR3 spans 16 residues. From germline, CDR1 is SEHNR and CDR2 FQNEAQ (reference sequence). The CDR3 DNA reads TGTGCCAGCAGCTCAAGACTAGCACGGAACACCGGGGAGCTGTTTTTT. It specifies CASSSRLARNTGELFF.

The J gene is TRBJ1-2, the V gene TRBV19; TRBD1 might be the D (5 bases). V shed 3 bases and J shed 0 bases, with 17 bases lying between them. Germline V gene lookup returns CDR1 LNHDA and CDR2 SQIVND (reference sequence). The CDR3 loop spans 17 amino acids. The CDR3 here is CASSIPGGGPANYGYTF. The CDR3 region has the DNA TGTGCCAGTAGTATCCCCGGCGGGGGACCAGCTAACTATGGCTACACCTTC.

This clone has only a few counts. The chain links TRBV19 to TRBJ2-5, with 9 bases that match TRBD1. Germline V gives CDR1 LNHDA, CDR2 SQIVND (reference sequence). The ends lost 6 bases at V and 6 bases at J; junction bases unmatched: 5. The CDR3 has 13 amino acids. CDR3 sequence (DNA): TGTGCCAGTAGATGGGACAGGGATCAGACCCAGTACTTC. Residues: CASRWDRDQTQYF.

This clone is a singleton in its sample. The chain combines TRBV30 with TRBJ1-3; D is undetermined. CDR1 is GTSNPN and CDR2 is SVGIG in the germline V gene (reference sequence). Trimming took off 5 bases at V and 0 bases at J, with 5 bases between the two ends. This CDR3 has 12 residues. In DNA form, the CDR3 reads TGTGCCTGGCAGGTCTCTGGAAACACCATATATTTT. Translating gives CAWQVSGNTIYF.

In this sample, this clone turned up a few times. This chain links TRBV11-2 with TRBJ2-1, with a weak D call TRBD2 (5 bases). Trimming removed 2 bases from V and 9 bases from J, with 11 bases in between. The CDR3 loop spans 13 amino acids. Germline CDR1 and CDR2: SGHAT and FQNNGV. The CDR3: CASSLRSGIEQFF. DNA of the CDR3: TGTGCCAGCAGCTTACGGTCGGGGATTGAGCAGTTCTTC.

This clone has just a few counts. The chain employs TRBV9 and TRBJ2-3; 12 bases map to TRBD2. Germline V gives CDR1 SGDLS, CDR2 YYNGEE. The ends lost 3 bases at V and 2 bases at J; junction bases unmatched: 10. The length of the CDR3 is 18 residues. CDR3 sequence reads: CASSAEKLAGGLTDTQYF. CDR3 nucleotides: TGTGCCAGCAGCGCCGAAAAACTAGCGGGGGGACTCACAGATACGCAGTATTTT.

The chain carries TRBV5-1 and TRBJ1-1; D might be TRBD1 (6 bases). Germline V lookup: CDR1 SGHRS, CDR2 YFSETQ. Trimming removed 0 bases from V and 1 base from J, with 10 bases in between. The CDR3 covers 15 residues. CDR3 DNA: TGCGCCAGCAGCTTGGTTGGGGGACAGAACACTGAAGCTTTCTTT. The encoded protein is CASSLVGGQNTEAFF.

The rearrangement uses TRBV5-4 and TRBJ2-1; 12 positions match TRBD1. Germline CDR1 is SGHNT and CDR2 is YYREEE (reference sequence). The CDR3 sequence is 15 residues long. V shed 5 bases, J shed 10 bases, and the junction held 10 bases outside the gene matches. CDR3 sequence: CASSPAGTGGQEQFF. The DNA of the CDR3 is TGTGCCAGCAGTCCAGCGGGGACAGGGGGCCAAGAGCAGTTCTTC.

The rearrangement uses TRBV7-9 and TRBJ1-1; D gene unclear. Trimming took off 1 base at V and 7 bases at J, with 10 bases between the two ends. Germline V lookup: CDR1 SEHNR, CDR2 FQNEAQ (reference sequence). CDR3 length equals 13 residues. The CDR3 protein is CASSLGEGGEAFF. The DNA of the CDR3 is TGTGCCAGCAGCTTAGGGGAGGGTGGTGAAGCTTTCTTT.

This sequence joins TRBV6-5 and TRBJ1-1; 8 bases line up with TRBD1. This CDR3 comprises 15 residues. Germline-derived CDR1 and CDR2 are MNHEY and SVGAGI. V shed 6 bases, J shed 3 bases, and the junction held 9 bases outside the gene matches. The CDR3 reads CASSTRTGLDTEAFF. The CDR3 coding sequence is TGTGCCAGCAGCACCCGGACAGGGTTGGACACTGAAGCTTTCTTT.

By its share, this clone is medium-sized (0.01 to 0.1%). V gene TRBV12-5 combines with J gene TRBJ2-3; TRBD2 matches 8 bases. Germline V gives CDR1 LGHNT, CDR2 FRNRAP. This CDR3 has 18 amino acids. V lost 2 bases to trimming and J lost 8 bases; unmatched junction nucleotides: 18. The CDR3 nucleotides read TGTGCTAGTGGTTTGTACAGTTGGGGGGCGGGGGGCCCTCCTACGCAGTATTTT. Translated, it gives CASGLYSWGAGGPPTQYF.

The chain has TRBV3-1 (or the pseudogene TRBV3-2) and TRBJ1-1; no definite D call. Germline V gene sequence: CDR1 LGHDT, CDR2 YNNKEL (reference sequence). The CDR3 totals 11 residues. The V end was cut by 5 bases, the J end by 9 bases, with 10 bases between. In DNA form, the CDR3 reads TGTGCCAGCAGCGGAGGAGGCCAAGCTTTCTTT. Translating gives CASSGGGQAFF.

The chain links TRBV11-2 to TRBJ1-1; TRBD1 matches at 8 bases. The CDR3 has 14 residues. The ends lost 6 bases at V and 8 bases at J; junction bases unmatched: 11. CDR1 is SGHAT and CDR2 is FQNNGV in the germline V gene. Here the CDR3 DNA reads TGTGCCAGCAGGGCAAGGGGCAGGGGGCAGGAAGCTTTCTTT. Its translation: CASRARGRGQEAFF.

The chain couples TRBV30 to TRBJ1-2, with D possibly being TRBD1 (6 bases). The CDR3 contains 13 residues. The ends were cut back, 5 bases at V and 8 bases at J, with 18 bases in the middle. Germline V lookup: CDR1 GTSNPN, CDR2 SVGIG (reference sequence). The CDR3 DNA sequence: TGTGCCTGGGGGCTACTTGCGGGGGCAGGCTACACCTTC. Protein sequence: CAWGLLAGAGYTF.

This chain uses TRBV11-3 with TRBJ2-7, with a tentative D call TRBD1 (6 bases). Germline CDR1 and CDR2: SGHNT and YENEEA. V dropped 10 bases and J dropped 9 bases, with 16 bases sitting between them. The CDR3 totals 11 residues. In nucleotides, the CDR3 is TGTGCCAAAAGAAACAGGGACGGGCAGTACTTC. This codes for CAKRNRDGQYF. The full variable domain, completed using reference TRBV11-3 and TRBJ2-7, is EAGVVQSPRYKIIEKKQPVAFWCNPISGHNTLYWYLQNLGQGPELLIRYENEEAVDDSQLPKDRFSAERLKGVDSTLKIQPAELGDSAVYLCAKRNRDGQYFGPGTRLTVT.

In its sample, this clone was seen a few times. The junction shows a germline mismatch at one end, possibly a read error. The genes are TRBV7-9 and TRBJ2-4, with 7 bases matching TRBD2. The CDR3 loop spans 13 amino acids. Per the germline V gene, CDR1 is SEHNR and CDR2 is FQNEAQ (reference sequence). The CDR3 protein is CASSLAGGLLVRF. CDR3 nucleotide sequence: TGTGCCAGCAGCTTAGCGGGAGGGCTTCTTGTGCGCTTC.

This clone is deemed medium-sized. The chain carries TRBV29-1 and TRBJ1-2; tentatively, D is TRBD1 (6 bases). This CDR3 is 13 amino acids long. The V and J ends lost 5 bases and 0 bases respectively, with 10 bases between them. Per germline, CDR1 SQVTM and CDR2 ANQGSEA. The CDR3 nucleotides are TGCAGCGTTTTAGGACAGACTAACTATGGCTACACCTTC. It specifies CSVLGQTNYGYTF.

The chain combines TRBV6-5 with TRBJ1-4; D uncertain. V lost 8 bases to trimming and J lost 8 bases, with 15 bases between them. The length of the CDR3 is 13 residues. From germline, CDR1 is MNHEY and CDR2 SVGAGI. The CDR3 loop reads CASQESLWEKLFF. Written as DNA, the CDR3 is TGTGCCAGCCAAGAGTCCCTGTGGGAAAAACTGTTTTTT.

The gene calls are TRBV3-1 (or the pseudogene TRBV3-2) and TRBJ1-2, with 9 bases fitting TRBD1. V gave up 5 bases and J gave up 13 bases; unmatched junction bases: 5. Germline CDR1 and CDR2: LGHDT and YNNKEL (reference sequence). This CDR3 has 11 residues. CDR3 DNA sequence: TGTGCCAGCAGCACAGGGGGCTCTGGCACCTTC. Translated, it gives CASSTGGSGTF.

The rearrangement links TRBV3-1 (or the pseudogene TRBV3-2) to TRBJ1-6; D is uncertain. Germline V CDR1 and CDR2: LGHDT, YNNKEL (reference sequence). V lost 3 bases and J 0 bases, leaving 6 bases between the germline ends. The CDR3 contains 15 residues. The CDR3 DNA follows: TGTGCCAGCAGCCAGAAAGCCTCCTATAATTCACCCCTCCACTTT. As protein: CASSQKASYNSPLHF.